Sequencing of this TCR beta chain was carried out in a study of control samples from healthy donors and cancer patients. V shed 2 bases, J shed 7 bases, and the junction held 9 bases outside the gene matches. The CDR3 length is 15 residues. Germline V gene data show CDR1 as GTSNPN and CDR2 as SVGIG (reference sequence). This table comes from immunoSEQ multiplex PCR, and its TCRdb copy is limited to in-frame clones, with some not included. The repertoire has about 48,000 clones, more than 85% of them found once; the top ten carry 20% to 25%. Sequenced input: PBMCs. The rearrangement joins TRBV30 to TRBJ2-3; 10 bases map to TRBD2. This clonotype was sampled from a woman between 50 and 59 years old with head and neck cancer. The CDR3 protein is CAWSFPGLAIYTQYF. The CDR3 DNA is TGTGCCTGGAGTTTTCCGGGACTAGCGATATATACGCAGTATTTT.